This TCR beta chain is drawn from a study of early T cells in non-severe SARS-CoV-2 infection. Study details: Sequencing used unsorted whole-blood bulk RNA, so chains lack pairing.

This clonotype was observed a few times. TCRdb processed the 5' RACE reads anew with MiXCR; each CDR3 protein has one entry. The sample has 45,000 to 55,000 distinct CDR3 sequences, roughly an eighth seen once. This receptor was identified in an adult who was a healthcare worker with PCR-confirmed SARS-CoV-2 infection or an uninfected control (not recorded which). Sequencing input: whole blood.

CDR3 in amino acids: CSARVPGNQPQHF. The CDR3 DNA is TGCAGTGCTAGAGTGCCAGGTAATCAGCCCCAGCATTTT. This chain links TRBV20-1 with TRBJ1-5, with no clear D. Per the germline V gene, CDR1 is DFQATT and CDR2 is SNEGSKA (reference sequence). This CDR3 comprises 13 residues. V lost 1 base and J lost 4, with 8 bases in between.